This record looks at one TCR beta chain sequence and its context. This record comes from a study of blood T cell repertoires in COVID-19. Germline CDR1 SNHLY, CDR2 FYNNEI. Trimming left V 2 bases short and J 0 bases short, with 8 bases between. This CDR3 is 15 amino acids long. The assay was immunoSEQ multiplex PCR, and TCRdb's table has in-frame clones only and misses some. Altogether approximately 130,000 clones are present, roughly four fifths being singletons, with the ten largest covering 10% to 14%. The source is a human donor in a cohort sampled during active COVID-19. Sequenced input: peripheral blood. The rearrangement links TRBV2 to TRBJ2-1; D gene unclear. The CDR3 here is CASSEQAGSYNEQFF. The DNA of the CDR3 is TGTGCCAGCAGTGAACAGGCAGGCTCCTACAATGAGCAGTTCTTC.